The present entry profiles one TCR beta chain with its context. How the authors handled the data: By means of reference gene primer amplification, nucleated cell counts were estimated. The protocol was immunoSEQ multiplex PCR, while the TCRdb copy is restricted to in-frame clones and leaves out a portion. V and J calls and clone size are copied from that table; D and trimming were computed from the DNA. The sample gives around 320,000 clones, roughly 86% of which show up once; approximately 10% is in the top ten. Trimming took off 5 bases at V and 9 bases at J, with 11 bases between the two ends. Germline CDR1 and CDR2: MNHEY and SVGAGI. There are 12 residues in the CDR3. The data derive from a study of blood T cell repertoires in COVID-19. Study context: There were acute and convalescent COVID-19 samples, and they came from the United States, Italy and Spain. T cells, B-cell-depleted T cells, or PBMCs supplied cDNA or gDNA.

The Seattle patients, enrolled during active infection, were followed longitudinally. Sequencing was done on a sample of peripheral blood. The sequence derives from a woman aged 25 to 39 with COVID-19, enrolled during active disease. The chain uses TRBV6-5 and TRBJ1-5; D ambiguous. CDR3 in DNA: TGTGCCAGCAGTCTTGGTGGAGGGCCCCAGCATTTT. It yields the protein CASSLGGGPQHF.